Included here is one TCR beta chain sequence, with context. These data belong to a study of blood T cell repertoires in COVID-19. Sequencing was performed with immunoSEQ multiplex PCR; in TCRdb, only in-frame clones are kept and a portion is missing. The table records about 400,000 clones, 88% of them present only once. Sequenced sample: PBMCs or T cells enriched from blood (not recorded which). This TCR was recovered from a woman aged 40-49 years with acute COVID-19.

Here the CDR3 DNA reads TGTGCCAGCAGGGCGGGCACTGAAGCTTTCTTT. Residues: CASRAGTEAFF. The chain links TRBV12-3 or TRBV12-4 to TRBJ1-1; the D is unclear. This CDR3 is 11 amino acids long. V was pared by 6 bases and J by 4 bases, with 6 bases between.